Here is one T cell receptor (beta chain) with its context. Its antigen is unknown. Base-call qualities are not available, and no considerably larger clone is one nucleotide away. Whole blood was collected in K2EDTA tubes by collaborating institutions according to the institutions' own protocols. For TCRbeta analysis, collaborators shipped samples as frozen whole blood, isolated PBMCs, or DNA extracted from either of those sample types. CDR1 and CDR2, per the germline V gene, are LGHNA and YNFKEQ. The CDR3 sequence holds 15 residues, the cysteine and phenylalanine included. The DNA shown is the 45-base CDR3, in frame from base 1. The germline V end is reduced by 5 bases and the J end by 2 bases; junction bases left unmatched: 8. The data were obtained in a study of blood T cell repertoires in COVID-19 (TCRdb year 2020). In terms of the full investigation: Samples from collaborators originated in the United States, Italy and Spain and spanned both the acute and convalescent phases of COVID-19. Where HLA class I and class II types were available, the types were taken from metadata supplied by the sample provider, not from assay-based typing. The repertoires were made available in a free public database intended to serve as a resource for research on the immune response to SARS-CoV-2. Samples were obtained from the ongoing ImmuneRACE study (first 160 participants) and from over a thousand subjects provided by 6 global collaborators. The sample metadata nearly always contained a de-identified subject ID, COVID-19 status, age in years and sex. The material from the prospective study consisted of cDNA or gDNA derived from T cells, B-cell-depleted T cells, or PBMCs. Deeply sampled blood TCRbeta repertoires from subjects exposed to, actively infected with, or recovered from COVID-19 were included in the dataset. General conclusions and limits of the study: The quantity of clinical and demographic metadata differed by source and by participant and was supplied without curation.

TCRbeta CDR3 regions were amplified from genomic DNA by means of the immunoSEQ Assay, a bias-controlled multiplex PCR. In the original analysis: Within the assay, amplification of reference gene primers was used to estimate how many nucleated cells each sample contained. Sequence reads were collapsed and filtered to measure the absolute abundance of every unique TCRbeta CDR3 rearrangement. For each sample, productive Simpson clonality was calculated as the square root of Simpson's diversity index across productive rearrangements. This immuneACCESS table, as held by TCRdb, lists in-frame sequences with V and J called but not all clones. Of the missing ones, under half trace to an unresolved V gene in checked studies; the others have no known cause. V and J calls and clone size are those listed in that table; D and trimming were worked out from the DNA. Here the sample has approximately 360,000 clones; around 90% occur a single time. 1% to 1.5% of the sample lies in the top ten.

This receptor was identified in a man aged 35 to 55 with acute or convalescent COVID-19. The sequence links TRBV4-2 to TRBJ2-7, and TRBD1 aligns with 8 junction nucleotides. Sequenced material: peripheral blood. The encoded CDR3 is CASSRTGSKAYEQYF. The base sequence is TGTGCCAGCAGCAGGACAGGGAGTAAAGCCTACGAGCAGTACTTC.